This T cell receptor beta chain was identified during a study of breast tumors, draining lymph nodes, adjacent tissues. The lymph nodes were axillary draining lymph nodes from breast cancer patients. MiXCR, applied by TCRdb to the multiplex PCR reads, yields one record per CDR3 protein. In the table there are some 85,000 distinct CDR3 sequences, roughly 30% of which are singletons. Trimming cost V 5 bases and J 15 bases; bases outside gene matches: 7. Germline-derived CDR1 and CDR2 are SGHTA and FQGTGA. The CDR3 length is 12 residues. This clonotype was detected ten times or more. The chain carries TRBV7-3 and TRBJ2-1, with 10 bases lining up with TRBD2. What was sequenced was axillary lymph node tissue. This receptor was identified in a female donor with breast cancer. Some clones in this sample may be carry-over from other donors' samples. CDR3 in DNA: TGTGCCAGCAGCCCAGCGGGAGGGGGTCTGTTCTTC. Translation: CASSPAGGGLFF.